The clone carrying this T cell receptor (beta chain) was found a few times. Its target is unknown. This CDR3 is 15 amino acids long. Trimming cost V 5 bases and J 6 bases; bases outside gene matches: 9. This record comes from a study of response to subunit inactivated influenza vaccine. MiXCR, applied by TCRdb to the RT-PCR reads, yields one record per CDR3 protein. Of over 800,000 distinct CDR3 sequences listed, about 20% were seen once; the top ten hold approximately 10%. Study observations and caveats: Authors suggested seasonal influenza vaccinations each recruit few new T cells.

The receptor comes from a man aged 50 to 60 who received an inactivated influenza vaccine. The starting material was PBMCs from blood, obtained roughly 5 days after vaccination. The chain uses TRBV12-3 or TRBV12-4 and TRBJ2-7; 11 bases agree with TRBD1. CDR3 sequence: CASSPTHGTGGEQYF. In nucleotides, the CDR3 is TGTGCCAGCAGTCCGACCCACGGGACAGGGGGCGAGCAGTACTTC.